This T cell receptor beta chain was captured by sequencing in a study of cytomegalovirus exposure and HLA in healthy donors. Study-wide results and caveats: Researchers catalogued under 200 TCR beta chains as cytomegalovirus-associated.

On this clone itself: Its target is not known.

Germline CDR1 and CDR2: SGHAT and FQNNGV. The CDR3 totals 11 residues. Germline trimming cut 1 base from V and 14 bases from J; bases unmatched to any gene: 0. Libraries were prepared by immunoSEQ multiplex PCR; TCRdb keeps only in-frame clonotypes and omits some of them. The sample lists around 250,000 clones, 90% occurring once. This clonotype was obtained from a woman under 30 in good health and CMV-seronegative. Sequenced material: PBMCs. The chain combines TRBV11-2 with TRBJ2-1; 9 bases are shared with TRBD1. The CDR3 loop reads CASSLGDREFF. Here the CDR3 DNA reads TGTGCCAGCAGCTTAGGGGACAGGGAGTTCTTC.